What follows are 4 T cell receptor beta chains derived from one specimen sequenced in a study of cytomegalovirus exposure and HLA in healthy donors. The PCR used 60 Vbeta and 13 Jbeta primers. Assay used: immunoSEQ multiplex PCR; TCRdb lists only in-frame clones, some missing. This sample yields 150,000 to 250,000 clones, of which roughly 78% are seen a single time; approximately 4% belongs to the top ten. The sample taken for sequencing was PBMCs. Receptors were obtained from a woman in her twenties or thirties in good health and CMV-seropositive.

CDR3 loop: CASGGLGQGSNEQFF. Here the CDR3 DNA reads TGCGCCAGCGGGGGTTTAGGACAGGGGTCCAATGAGCAGTTCTTC. The chain carries TRBV5-1 and TRBJ2-1, with 9 bases fitting TRBD1. This CDR3 spans 15 amino acids. Trimming removed 7 bases from V and 6 bases from J; junction bases left unmatched: 11. Germline-derived CDR1 and CDR2 are SGHRS and YFSETQ. Variable domain in full (rest from reference TRBV5-1 and TRBJ2-1): KAGVTQTPRYLIKTRGQQVTLSCSPISGHRSVSWYQQTPGQGLQFLFEYFSETQRNKGNFPGRFSGRQFSNSRSEMNVSTLELGDSALYLCASGGLGQGSNEQFFGPGTRLTVL.

CDR3 loop: CASRRDTEAFF. The CDR3 region has the DNA TGTGCCAGCAGACGGGACACTGAAGCTTTCTTT. The J gene is TRBJ1-1, the V gene TRBV2, with unresolved D. Trimming took off 6 bases at V and 3 bases at J, with 5 bases between the two ends. This CDR3 has 11 residues. CDR1 and CDR2 from the germline V gene are SNHLY and FYNNEI.

This clone appeared a single time. The chain joins TRBV4-1 to TRBJ2-5; D gene uncertain. Germline CDR1 and CDR2: MGHRA and YSYEKL. The CDR3 consists of 14 residues. V was pared by 4 bases and J by 4 bases, with 13 bases between. CDR3 sequence (DNA): TGCGCCAGCAGCCGCGTTCGTATCGGAGAGACCCAGTACTTC. Protein: CASSRVRIGETQYF.

This clone turned up a few times. The rearrangement uses TRBV29-1 and TRBJ2-2, with D tentatively TRBD1 (5 bases). Germline V CDR1 and CDR2: SQVTM, ANQGSEA. CDR3 length: 12 residues. Between the trimmed V and J ends, which lost 6 bases and 7 bases, there was a span of 12 bases. This CDR3 reads CSVGQGHGELFF. Written as DNA, the CDR3 is TGCAGCGTGGGGCAGGGTCACGGGGAGCTGTTTTTT.